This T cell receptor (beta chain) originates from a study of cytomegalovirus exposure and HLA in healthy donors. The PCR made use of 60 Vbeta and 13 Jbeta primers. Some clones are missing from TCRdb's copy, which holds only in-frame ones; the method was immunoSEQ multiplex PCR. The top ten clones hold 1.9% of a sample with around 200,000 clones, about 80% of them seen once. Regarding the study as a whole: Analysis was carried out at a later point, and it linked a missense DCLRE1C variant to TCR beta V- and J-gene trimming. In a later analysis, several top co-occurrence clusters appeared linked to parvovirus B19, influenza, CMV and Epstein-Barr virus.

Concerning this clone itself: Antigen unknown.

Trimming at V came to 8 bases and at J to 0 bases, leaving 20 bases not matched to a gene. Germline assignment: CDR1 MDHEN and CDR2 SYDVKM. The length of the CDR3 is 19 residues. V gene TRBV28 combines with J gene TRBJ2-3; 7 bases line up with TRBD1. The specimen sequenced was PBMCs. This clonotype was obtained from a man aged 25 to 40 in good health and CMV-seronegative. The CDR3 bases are TGTGCCAGCGGGACGACAGGACAGGCGACAACTTCTAGCACAGATACGCAGTATTTT. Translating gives CASGTTGQATTSSTDTQYF. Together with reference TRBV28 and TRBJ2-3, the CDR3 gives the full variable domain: DVKVTQSSRYLVKRTGEKVFLECVQDMDHENMFWYRQDPGLGLRLIYFSYDVKMKEKGDIPEGYSVSREKKERFSLILESASTNQTSMYLCASGTTGQATTSSTDTQYFGPGTRLTVL.